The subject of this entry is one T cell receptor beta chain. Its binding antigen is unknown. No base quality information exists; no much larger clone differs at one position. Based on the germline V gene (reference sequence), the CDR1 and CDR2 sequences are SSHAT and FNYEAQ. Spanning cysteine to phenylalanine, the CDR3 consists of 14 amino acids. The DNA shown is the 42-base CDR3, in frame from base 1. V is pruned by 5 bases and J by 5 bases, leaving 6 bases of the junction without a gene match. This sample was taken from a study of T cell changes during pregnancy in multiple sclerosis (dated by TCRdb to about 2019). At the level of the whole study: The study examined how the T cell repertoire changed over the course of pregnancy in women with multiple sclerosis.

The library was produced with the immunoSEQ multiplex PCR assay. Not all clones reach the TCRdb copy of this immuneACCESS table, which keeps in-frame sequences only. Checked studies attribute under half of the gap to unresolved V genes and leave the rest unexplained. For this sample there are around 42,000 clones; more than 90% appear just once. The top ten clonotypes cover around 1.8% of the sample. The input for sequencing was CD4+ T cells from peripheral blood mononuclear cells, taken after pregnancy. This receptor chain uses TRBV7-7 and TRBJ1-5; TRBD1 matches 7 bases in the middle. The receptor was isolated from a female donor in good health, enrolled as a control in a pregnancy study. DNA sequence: TGTGCCAGCAGCCGCGACAGGGTAGATCAGCCCCAGCATTTT. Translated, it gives CASSRDRVDQPQHF.